Shown below are 28 T cell receptor beta chains from a single sample sequenced in a study of Tregs in tolerant kidney transplant recipients. Measured with immunoSEQ multiplex PCR; TCRdb has only the in-frame clones, and not every one. The sample includes roughly 64,000 clones, 98% of them seen just once. The sequenced sample was Tregs from blood, obtained before the transplant. The receptors originated from a human donor who received a combined kidney and bone marrow transplant.

The chain employs TRBV19 and TRBJ2-7; D ambiguous. V lost 10 bases and J lost 3, with 10 bases in between. This CDR3 has 11 residues. Germline V gives CDR1 LNHDA, CDR2 SQIVND (reference sequence). The CDR3 reads CATSGRYEQYF. The CDR3 coding sequence is TGTGCCACTTCAGGTCGCTACGAGCAGTACTTC. Variable domain in full (rest from reference TRBV19 and TRBJ2-7): DGGITQSPKYLFRKEGQNVTLSCEQNLNHDAMYWYRQDPGQGLRLIYYSQIVNDFQKGDIAEGYSVSREKKESFPLTVTSAQKNPTAFYLCATSGRYEQYFGPGTRLTVT.

This clone showed up just once. This chain links TRBV7-9 with TRBJ1-2; tentative D call: TRBD1 (5 bases). Germline assignment: CDR1 SEHNR and CDR2 FQNEAQ (reference sequence). This CDR3 has 15 residues. V shed 5 bases and J shed 8 bases, with 21 bases lying between them. CDR3 protein: CASSPPRGGGEGYTF. Here the CDR3 DNA reads TGTGCCAGCAGCCCCCCCCGGGGTGGGGGGGAAGGCTACACCTTC.

This chain uses TRBV4-3 with TRBJ1-1; D is undetermined. Germline CDR1 is LGHNA and CDR2 is YSLEER. The germline V and J ends were trimmed by 1 base and 1 base, with 10 bases remaining between them. CDR3 length equals 15 residues. The CDR3 nucleotides are TGCGCCAGCAGCCAAGTCAGAGGTCAGAACACTGAAGCTTTCTTT. It translates to CASSQVRGQNTEAFF.

The rearrangement joins TRBV16 to TRBJ2-2; D remains ambiguous. Per the germline V gene, CDR1 is KGHSY and CDR2 is FQNENV. CDR3 length: 13 amino acids. Trimming removed 2 bases at V and 3 bases at J, with 4 bases between. CDR3 region: CASSQRDTGELFF. The CDR3 bases are TGTGCCAGCAGCCAACGGGACACCGGGGAGCTGTTTTTT.

V gene TRBV5-1 combines with J gene TRBJ2-5; D call uncertain. Germline V gives CDR1 SGHRS, CDR2 YFSETQ. CDR3 length: 14 residues. Between the trimmed V and J ends, which lost 4 bases and 5 bases, there was a span of 15 bases. The CDR3 nucleotides are TGCGCCAGCAGCCCCGACTCCTCTGAGGAGACCCAGTACTTC. Protein sequence: CASSPDSSEETQYF.

The J gene is TRBJ2-1, the V gene TRBV7-8, with D tentatively TRBD1 (5 bases). Germline CDR1 is SGHVS and CDR2 is FQNEAQ. Trimming removed 3 bases at V and 10 bases at J, with 7 bases between. The CDR3 loop spans 11 amino acids. CDR3 coding DNA: TGTGCCAGCAGCTTTAGACAGGAGCAGTTCTTC. It translates to CASSFRQEQFF. The full variable domain, with the rest looked up from reference TRBV7-8 and TRBJ2-1, is GAGVSQSPRYKVAKRGQDVALRCDPISGHVSLFWYQQALGQGPEFLTYFQNEAQLDKSGLPSDRFFAERPEGSVSTLKIQRTQQEDSAVYLCASSFRQEQFFGPGTRLTVL.

With respect to this clone: This sample includes further DNA sequences coding for the same CDR3. The chain couples TRBV29-1 to TRBJ2-1; the D gene is possibly TRBD1 (5 bases). V gave up 1 base and J gave up 3 bases, with 10 bases separating them. The germline gives CDR1 SQVTM, CDR2 ANQGSEA. The CDR3 runs to 14 residues. The CDR3 is CSVEVPQGYNEQFF. CDR3 DNA sequence: TGCAGCGTTGAAGTACCCCAGGGCTACAATGAGCAGTTCTTC.

J is TRBJ2-3 and V is TRBV5-4, with 10 positions matching TRBD2. Germline trimming cut 5 bases from V and 2 bases from J; bases unmatched to any gene: 5. The CDR3 loop spans 15 amino acids. Germline V gives CDR1 SGHNT, CDR2 YYREEE (reference sequence). The CDR3 spells CASRPGLADTDTQYF. CDR3 sequence (DNA): TGTGCCAGCAGACCCGGACTAGCGGACACAGATACGCAGTATTTT.

As DNA, the CDR3 is TGCGCCAGCAGCGGGGCCCGGGACAGGGGGTGGAACACTGAAGCTTTCTTT. Encoded protein: CASSGARDRGWNTEAFF. This chain connects TRBV5-1 to TRBJ1-1, with 11 bases lining up with TRBD1. The CDR3 consists of 17 residues. Germline V gene sequence: CDR1 SGHRS, CDR2 YFSETQ. The trim removed 4 bases at V and 1 base at J, leaving 9 bases unmatched.

The chain employs TRBV5-6 and TRBJ2-5; D unresolved. The V gene lost 0 bases and the J gene lost 1 base, with 19 bases spanning the gap. Germline V CDR1 and CDR2: SGHDT, YYEEEE. This CDR3 is 18 amino acids long. The CDR3 bases are TGTGCCAGCAGCTTGGTTTCCGCGCCCGTCCCGGTCCAAGAGACCCAGTACTTC. Its protein is CASSLVSAPVPVQETQYF.

This chain joins TRBV5-4 and TRBJ1-1, with D unclear. This CDR3 has 16 residues. Trimming stripped 0 bases from V and 0 bases from J, with 12 bases between. CDR1 and CDR2 from the germline V gene are SGHNT and YYREEE (reference sequence). DNA for the CDR3: TGTGCCAGCAGCTTGGCGGCGGATTACATGAACACTGAAGCTTTCTTT. Its translation: CASSLAADYMNTEAFF. Variable domain in full (rest from reference TRBV5-4 and TRBJ1-1): ETGVTQSPTHLIKTRGQQVTLRCSSQSGHNTVSWYQQALGQGPQFIFQYYREEENGRGNFPPRFSGLQFPNYSSELNVNALELDDSALYLCASSLAADYMNTEAFFGQGTRLTVV.

This clone occurred once. The V and J genes are TRBV6-5 and TRBJ2-3, with D possibly TRBD1 on 6 matching bases. Germline CDR1 and CDR2: MNHEY and SVGAGI. The germline V and J ends were trimmed by 4 bases and 4 bases, with 18 bases remaining between them. This CDR3 region has 16 residues. Written as DNA, the CDR3 is TGTGCCAGCAGTTTATTTCGGGACATTTATTCAGATACGCAGTATTTT. It is translated as CASSLFRDIYSDTQYF.

This clone has a single count. The chain recombines TRBV18 with TRBJ2-7; 10 bases fit TRBD1. This CDR3 is 15 amino acids long. In germline, CDR1 is KGHSH, CDR2 LQKENI. The J segment lost 4 bases and the V segment lost 4 bases, leaving 7 bases of the junction unmatched. The CDR3 DNA follows: TGTGCCAGCTCACGGACGACAGGGGGCATATACGAGCAGTACTTC. Residues: CASSRTTGGIYEQYF.

The chain recombines TRBV9 with TRBJ2-7, with a weak D call TRBD1 (6 bases). Germline V gives CDR1 SGDLS, CDR2 YYNGEE. V was clipped by 3 bases and J by 0 bases, with 13 bases between them. The CDR3 is made up of 15 amino acids. CDR3 amino acids: CASSAGQSGSYEQYF. The CDR3 DNA follows: TGTGCCAGCAGCGCCGGACAGAGTGGCTCCTACGAGCAGTACTTC. The full variable domain, in which reference TRBV9 and TRBJ2-7 provide the parts outside the CDR3, is DSGVTQTPKHLITATGQRVTLRCSPRSGDLSVYWYQQSLDQGLQFLIQYYNGEERAKGNILERFSAQQFPDLHSELNLSSLELGDSALYFCASSAGQSGSYEQYFGPGTRLTVT.

Concerning this clone itself: The sample has other DNA sequences that encode this CDR3 too. This chain joins TRBV4-2 and TRBJ2-3; the match to TRBD2 covers 8 bases. CDR3 length equals 16 residues. Germline V gene lookup returns CDR1 LGHNA and CDR2 YNFKEQ. V lost 2 bases, J lost 6 bases, and 10 bases stayed unmatched. The CDR3: CASSQFGTSDTDTQYF. CDR3 coding DNA: TGTGCCAGCAGCCAATTTGGGACTAGTGACACCGATACGCAGTATTTT.

The rearrangement uses TRBV18 and TRBJ2-7; 7 bases map to TRBD1. In germline, CDR1 is KGHSH, CDR2 LQKENI. Trimming cost V 3 bases and J 1 base; bases outside gene matches: 6. This CDR3 contains 15 residues. The CDR3 loop is CASSPDRAPSYEQYF. The CDR3 bases are TGTGCCAGCTCACCCGACAGGGCGCCATCCTACGAGCAGTACTTC.

The chain employs TRBV30 and TRBJ2-4, with 8 bases matching TRBD1. CDR1 and CDR2 (germline): GTSNPN, SVGIG (reference sequence). Losses at the gene ends were 0 bases for V and 7 bases for J; bases not matched to a gene: 8. The length of the CDR3 is 15 residues. The CDR3 DNA follows: TGTGCCTGGAGTGTACTAGGGACAGGAAGGAACATTCAGTACTTC. This gives the protein CAWSVLGTGRNIQYF. Full variable domain (missing parts from reference TRBV30 and TRBJ2-4): SQTIHQWPATLVQPVGSPLSLECTVEGTSNPNLYWYRQAAGRGLQLLFYSVGIGQISSEVPQNLSASRPQDRQFILSSKKLLLSDSGFYLCAWSVLGTGRNIQYFGAGTRLSVL.

The chain combines TRBV18 with TRBJ2-7, with D possibly TRBD2 on 6 matching bases. The germline V and J ends were trimmed by 2 bases and 6 bases, with 8 bases remaining between them. CDR3 length equals 12 residues. Germline V gene sequence: CDR1 KGHSH, CDR2 LQKENI. In nucleotides, the CDR3 is TGTGCCAGCTCACCATACGGGGGCGAGCAGTACTTC. Translating it yields CASSPYGGEQYF. Full variable domain (remainder filled in from reference TRBV18 and TRBJ2-7): NAGVMQNPRHLVRRRGQEARLRCSPMKGHSHVYWYRQLPEEGLKFMVYLQKENIIDESGMPKERFSAEFPKEGPSILRIQQVVRGDSAAYFCASSPYGGEQYFGPGTRLTVT.

J is TRBJ1-4 and V is TRBV6-1, with D unclear. The V gene lost 5 bases and the J gene lost 13 bases, with 17 bases spanning the gap. Germline loops: CDR1 MNHNS, CDR2 SASEGT. The CDR3 length is 13 residues. DNA of the CDR3: TGTGCCAGCAGTCAAATCCCCCACGGAGGACTGTTTTTT. It codes for CASSQIPHGGLFF.

This rearrangement joins TRBV2 to TRBJ2-4; TRBD1 matches at 10 bases. CDR1 and CDR2 (germline): SNHLY, FYNNEI. This CDR3 is 16 amino acids long. Trimming removed 10 bases from V and 1 base from J; junction bases left unmatched: 10. DNA for the CDR3: TGTGCCATCGACAGGGGGCTTTCAAAGGCCAAAAACATTCAGTACTTC. Its protein is CAIDRGLSKAKNIQYF.

The chain joins TRBV5-5 to TRBJ1-1; D is unresolved. Germline CDR1 and CDR2: SGHKS and YYEKEE (reference sequence). The CDR3 covers 10 residues. Deletions cut 3 bases from V and 5 bases from J, with 2 bases between. The CDR3 coding sequence is TGTGCCAGCAGCTCTACTGAAGCTTTCTTT. Its translation is CASSSTEAFF. The full variable domain, rest sourced from reference TRBV5-5 and TRBJ1-1, is DAGVTQSPTHLIKTRGQQVTLRCSPISGHKSVSWYQQVLGQGPQFIFQYYEKEERGRGNFPDRFSARQFPNYSSELNVNALLLGDSALYLCASSSTEAFFGQGTRLTVV.

This chain links TRBV2 with TRBJ2-7, with D possibly matching TRBD2 (6 bases). The germline V gene has CDR1 SNHLY and CDR2 FYNNEI. Trimming stripped 8 bases from V and 7 bases from J, with 15 bases between. The CDR3 contains 12 residues. The CDR3 reads CASLLPGEEQYF. The CDR3 region has the DNA TGTGCCAGCCTCCTCCCGGGGGAAGAGCAGTACTTC. Variable domain in full (rest from reference TRBV2 and TRBJ2-7): EPEVTQTPSHQVTQMGQEVILRCVPISNHLYFYWYRQILGQKVEFLVSFYNNEISEKSEIFDDQFSVERPDGSNFTLKIRSTKLEDSAMYFCASLLPGEEQYFGPGTRLTVT.

The J gene is TRBJ1-2, the V gene TRBV2; 8 positions match TRBD1. Germline CDR1 is SNHLY and CDR2 is FYNNEI. The CDR3 spans 12 residues. Trimming cost V 6 bases and J 5 bases; bases outside gene matches: 2. The CDR3 is CASSDRGYGYTF. The CDR3 nucleotides read TGTGCCAGCAGCGACAGGGGATATGGCTACACCTTC.

The chain has TRBV4-3 and TRBJ2-1, with 10 bases that match TRBD2. The V gene's germline CDR1 is LGHNA and CDR2 YSLEER. This CDR3 is 17 amino acids long. Trimming at V came to 0 bases and at J to 9 bases, leaving 11 bases not matched to a gene. The CDR3 sequence is CASSQDGLAGEGTEQFF. Written as DNA, the CDR3 is TGCGCCAGCAGCCAAGATGGTCTAGCGGGAGAGGGGACTGAGCAGTTCTTC.

The V call is TRBV5-1, the J call TRBJ2-7, with 9 positions matching TRBD2. The junction had 7 bases not matched to a gene; V was cut back by 7 bases and J by 5 bases. The CDR3 spans 13 residues. In germline, CDR1 is SGHRS, CDR2 YFSETQ. The CDR3 is CASGWTSENEQYF. Written as DNA, the CDR3 is TGCGCCAGCGGATGGACTAGCGAGAACGAGCAGTACTTC.

The V and J genes are TRBV21-1 and TRBJ2-3; the D call in the table, TRBD2, was not verified against the DNA. TRBV21-1 is tagged as a pseudogene. This CDR3 spans 15 amino acids. In nucleotides, the CDR3 is TGTGCCAGCAGCGCAAGCGGGAGGGCGGGGGATACGCAGTATTTT. This codes for CASSASGRAGDTQYF.

This chain connects TRBV29-1 to TRBJ1-1, with TRBD1 matching 10 bases. Germline assignment: CDR1 SQVTM and CDR2 ANQGSEA. The length of the CDR3 is 12 residues. Trimming removed 7 bases from V and 7 bases from J; junction bases left unmatched: 6. CDR3 region: CSGRQGASEAFF. As DNA, the CDR3 is TGCAGCGGGCGACAGGGGGCAAGTGAAGCTTTCTTT.

The genes are TRBV7-3 and TRBJ1-3, with 7 bases identical to TRBD1. V lost 1 base, J lost 2 bases, and 5 bases stayed unmatched. The CDR3 covers 16 residues. The germline gives CDR1 SGHTA, CDR2 FQGTGA. The CDR3 bases are TGTGCCAGCAGCTTAAGGCCCCAGGGGGCTGGAAACACCATATATTTT. This sequence encodes CASSLRPQGAGNTIYF.